This T cell receptor (beta chain) was sequenced in a study of cytomegalovirus exposure and HLA in healthy donors. Study-level background: Among the roughly 400 donors who were genotyped, around 77% fell in the genetic ancestry cluster that is associated with self-reported Caucasian donors.

Study-level results: A cluster of highly shared sequence variants was likely a sequencing artifact. Reported results showed that the classifier diagnosed cytomegalovirus status with high specificity and sensitivity.

A note on this clone: Its antigen is unknown.

The PCR ran on 60 Vbeta and 13 Jbeta primers. Produced via immunoSEQ multiplex PCR; TCRdb's table is partial and in-frame only. Its table lists tens of thousands of clones. V was clipped by 2 bases and J by 5 bases; unmatched bases: 13. CDR1 and CDR2 from the germline V gene are SEHNR and FQNEAQ (reference sequence). This CDR3 region has 18 residues. This receptor was identified in a man in his late teens or twenties in good health and CMV-seropositive. The chain carries TRBV7-9 and TRBJ2-2; 8 nucleotides align to TRBD2. Sequencing was done on a sample of PBMCs. As DNA, the CDR3 is TGTGCCAGCAGCTTACGTGACGGGGCGGGAGGAGGAACCGGGGAGCTGTTTTTT. This translates into CASSLRDGAGGGTGELFF.